Below are 9 T cell receptor beta chains sequenced from a single sample in a study of T cell responses to AZD1222 COVID-19 vaccine. The assay was immunoSEQ multiplex PCR, and TCRdb's table has in-frame clones only and misses some. The profile shows around 180,000 clones, around 90% of them singletons. The sample in question was peripheral blood, obtained on day 0 of AZD1222 vaccination. Source of these receptors: an adult in good health.

The rearrangement joins TRBV5-6 to TRBJ2-1, with TRBD2 as a possible D gene (6 bases). V gave up 0 bases and J gave up 13 bases, with 14 bases separating them. The germline V gene encodes CDR1 SGHDT and CDR2 YYEEEE. The CDR3 spans 13 residues. CDR3 residues: CASSLGRTTAQFF. CDR3 sequence (DNA): TGTGCCAGCAGCTTGGGGCGGACTACAGCACAGTTCTTC.

The chain uses TRBV6-5 and TRBJ1-2; unclear D gene. The CDR3 runs 13 residues. Trimming removed 1 base at V and 8 bases at J, with 11 bases between. CDR1 MNHEY and CDR2 SVGAGI come from the germline V gene. The DNA for the CDR3 is TGTGCCAGCAGTTACTGGGGTTCGAGAGGCTACACCTTC. The encoded protein is CASSYWGSRGYTF.

This chain connects TRBV2 to TRBJ2-7, with D hard to call. The V gene lost 3 bases and the J gene lost 2 bases, with 5 bases spanning the gap. CDR3 length equals 12 residues. Per germline, CDR1 SNHLY and CDR2 FYNNEI. CDR3 in amino acids: CASSDRTYEQYF. Written as DNA, the CDR3 is TGTGCCAGCAGTGACAGGACCTACGAGCAGTACTTC.

This chain connects TRBV18 to TRBJ2-7, with 8 positions matching TRBD2. Trimming cost V 3 bases and J 4 bases; bases outside gene matches: 2. Germline CDR1 KGHSH, CDR2 LQKENI. CDR3 length: 13 residues. CDR3 in DNA: TGTGCCAGCTCACCCCTAGCGGGTTACGAGCAGTACTTC. Protein sequence: CASSPLAGYEQYF.

J is TRBJ1-6 and V is TRBV28, with unresolved D. CDR3 length equals 11 residues. The germline V and J ends were trimmed by 5 bases and 6 bases, with 2 bases remaining between them. CDR1 is MDHEN, CDR2 SYDVKM, per germline. CDR3 bases: TGTGCCAGCAGTCGTAATTCACCCCTCCACTTT. The encoded protein is CASSRNSPLHF.

In this sample, this clone turned up a few times. The chain couples TRBV28 to TRBJ1-2; 9 nucleotides align to TRBD1. The CDR3 extends over 14 amino acids. After removal of 6 bases from V and 4 bases from J, the junction contained 6 bases not matched to a gene. Germline V gene sequence: CDR1 MDHEN, CDR2 SYDVKM. CDR3 loop: CASSLTGGSYGYTF. DNA for the CDR3: TGTGCCAGCAGCTTGACAGGGGGAAGCTATGGCTACACCTTC.

This clone was seen a single time. For the CDR3, the DNA is TGTGCCAGCAGCCAAGATCGTCGGGGGCCGAACACTGAAGCTTTCTTT. As protein: CASSQDRRGPNTEAFF. The V call is TRBV14, the J call TRBJ1-1; perhaps TRBD1 as D (6 bases). The CDR3 sequence is 16 residues long. Trimming left V 0 bases short and J 1 base short, with 12 bases between. The V gene's germline CDR1 is SGHDN and CDR2 FVKESK.

The chain carries TRBV27 and TRBJ2-7; D unclear. The CDR3 consists of 14 residues. V was shortened by 4 bases and J by 3 bases, with 13 bases between the two germline ends. CDR1 is MNHEY and CDR2 is SMNVEV in the germline V gene (reference sequence). The CDR3 DNA reads as TGTGCCAGCAGTTCCCTAGACCAGAGCTACGAGCAGTACTTC. Amino acid sequence: CASSSLDQSYEQYF.

The chain recombines TRBV5-6 with TRBJ1-1, with TRBD1 as a possible D gene (6 bases). Trimming stripped 1 base from V and 5 bases from J, with 12 bases between. The CDR3 is 14 residues long. CDR1 and CDR2 (germline): SGHDT, YYEEEE. This CDR3 is CASSLTGLETEAFF. CDR3 nucleotide sequence: TGTGCCAGCAGCTTGACAGGGCTGGAGACTGAAGCTTTCTTT. Together with reference TRBV5-6 and TRBJ1-1, the CDR3 gives the full variable domain: DAGVTQSPTHLIKTRGQQVTLRCSPKSGHDTVSWYQQALGQGPQFIFQYYEEEERQRGNFPDRFSGHQFPNYSSELNVNALLLGDSALYLCASSLTGLETEAFFGQGTRLTVV.